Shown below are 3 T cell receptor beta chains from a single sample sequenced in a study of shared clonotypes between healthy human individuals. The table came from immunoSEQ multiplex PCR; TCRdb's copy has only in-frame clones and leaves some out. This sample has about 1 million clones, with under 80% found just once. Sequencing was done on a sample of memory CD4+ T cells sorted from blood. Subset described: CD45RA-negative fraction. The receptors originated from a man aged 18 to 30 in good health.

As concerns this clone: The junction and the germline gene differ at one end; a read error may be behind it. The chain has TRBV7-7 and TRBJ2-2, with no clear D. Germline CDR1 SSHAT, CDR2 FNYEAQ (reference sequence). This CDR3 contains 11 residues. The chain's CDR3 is CASKATGELFF. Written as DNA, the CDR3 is TGTGCTAGCAAGGCTACCGGGGAGCTGTTTTTT.

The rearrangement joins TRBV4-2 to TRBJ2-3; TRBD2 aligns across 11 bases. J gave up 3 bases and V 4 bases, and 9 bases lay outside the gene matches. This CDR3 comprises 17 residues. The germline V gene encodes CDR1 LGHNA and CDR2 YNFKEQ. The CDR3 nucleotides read TGTGCCAGCAGCCTGTCCTTAGCGGGGGGGGCGACAGATACGCAGTATTTT. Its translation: CASSLSLAGGATDTQYF.

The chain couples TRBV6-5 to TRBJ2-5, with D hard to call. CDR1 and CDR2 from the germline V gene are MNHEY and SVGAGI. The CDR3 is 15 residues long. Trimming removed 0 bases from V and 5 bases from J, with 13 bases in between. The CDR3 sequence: CASSYSNTIGETQYF. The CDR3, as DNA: TGTGCCAGCAGTTACTCGAACACTATTGGGGAGACCCAGTACTTC.